This T cell receptor beta chain was retrieved from a study of cytomegalovirus exposure and HLA in healthy donors. V lost 5 bases and J 3 bases, leaving 10 bases between the germline ends. In germline, CDR1 is MDHEN, CDR2 SYDVKM. This CDR3 region has 13 residues. PCR used 60 Vbeta primers and 13 Jbeta primers. Generated by immunoSEQ multiplex PCR, the TCRdb table keeps only in-frame clones and is missing some. Of more than 200,000 clones in the sample, 75% to 80% were seen once. The V call is TRBV28, the J call TRBJ1-2; D is perhaps TRBD1 (5 bases). The sample taken for sequencing was PBMCs. This clonotype originated in a man younger than 35 in good health and CMV-seronegative. The CDR3 sequence: CASSQDNDYGYTF. The CDR3 bases are TGTGCCAGCAGTCAGGACAATGACTATGGCTACACCTTC.